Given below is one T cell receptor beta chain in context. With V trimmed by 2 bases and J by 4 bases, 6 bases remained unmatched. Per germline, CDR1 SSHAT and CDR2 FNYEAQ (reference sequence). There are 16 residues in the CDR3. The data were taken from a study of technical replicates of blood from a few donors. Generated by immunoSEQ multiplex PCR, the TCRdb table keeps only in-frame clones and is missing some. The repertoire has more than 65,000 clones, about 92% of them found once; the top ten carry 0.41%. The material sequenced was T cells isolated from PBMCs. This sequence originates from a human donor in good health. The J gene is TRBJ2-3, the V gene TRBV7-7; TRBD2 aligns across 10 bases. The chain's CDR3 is CASSLHLAGDPDTQYF. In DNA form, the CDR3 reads TGTGCCAGCAGCTTACATCTAGCGGGAGACCCAGATACGCAGTATTTT.